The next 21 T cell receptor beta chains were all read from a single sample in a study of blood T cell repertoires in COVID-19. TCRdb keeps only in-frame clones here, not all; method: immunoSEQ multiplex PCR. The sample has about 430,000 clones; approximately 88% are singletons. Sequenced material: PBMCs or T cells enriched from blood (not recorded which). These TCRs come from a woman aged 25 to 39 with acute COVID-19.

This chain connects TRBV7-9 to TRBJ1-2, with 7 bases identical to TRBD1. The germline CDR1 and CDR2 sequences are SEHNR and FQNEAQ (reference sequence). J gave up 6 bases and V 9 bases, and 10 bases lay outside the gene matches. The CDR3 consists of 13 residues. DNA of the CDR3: TGTGCCAGTTCACAGGGGATGGGAAATGGCTACACCTTC. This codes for CASSQGMGNGYTF.

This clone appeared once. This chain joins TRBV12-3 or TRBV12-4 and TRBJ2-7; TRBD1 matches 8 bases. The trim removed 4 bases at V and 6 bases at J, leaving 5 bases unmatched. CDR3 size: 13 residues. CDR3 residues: CASSWGQALEQYF. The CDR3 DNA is TGTGCCAGCAGTTGGGGACAGGCCCTCGAGCAGTACTTC.

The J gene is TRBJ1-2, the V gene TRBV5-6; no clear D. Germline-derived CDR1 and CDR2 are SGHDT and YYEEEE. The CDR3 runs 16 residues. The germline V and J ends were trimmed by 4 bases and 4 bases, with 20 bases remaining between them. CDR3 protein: CASSMDGSAKLYGYTF. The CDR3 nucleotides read TGTGCCAGCAGCATGGACGGGTCGGCAAAACTCTATGGCTACACCTTC.

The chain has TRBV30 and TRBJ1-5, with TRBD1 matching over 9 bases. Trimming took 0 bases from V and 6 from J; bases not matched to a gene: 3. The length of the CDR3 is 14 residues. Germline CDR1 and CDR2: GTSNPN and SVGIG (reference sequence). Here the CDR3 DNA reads TGTGCCTGGAGTGTCGGGACAGGGCTTCAGCCCCAGCATTTT. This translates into CAWSVGTGLQPQHF. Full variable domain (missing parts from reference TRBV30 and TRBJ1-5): SQTIHQWPATLVQPVGSPLSLECTVEGTSNPNLYWYRQAAGRGLQLLFYSVGIGQISSEVPQNLSASRPQDRQFILSSKKLLLSDSGFYLCAWSVGTGLQPQHFGDGTRLSIL.

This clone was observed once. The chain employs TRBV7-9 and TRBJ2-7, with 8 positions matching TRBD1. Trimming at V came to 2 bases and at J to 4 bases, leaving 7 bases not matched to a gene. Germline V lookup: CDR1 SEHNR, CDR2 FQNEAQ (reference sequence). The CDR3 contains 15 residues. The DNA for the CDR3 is TGTGCCAGCAGCTTATGGCAGGGGGCAGGTTACGAGCAGTACTTC. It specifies CASSLWQGAGYEQYF.

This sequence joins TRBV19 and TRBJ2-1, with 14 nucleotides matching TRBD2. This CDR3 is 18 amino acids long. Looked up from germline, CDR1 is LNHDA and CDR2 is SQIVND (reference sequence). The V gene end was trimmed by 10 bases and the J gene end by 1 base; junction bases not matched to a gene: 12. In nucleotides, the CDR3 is TGTGCCACCGCGAGGACTAGCGGGGGGTTAAGGTCCTACAATGAGCAGTTCTTC. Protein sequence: CATARTSGGLRSYNEQFF.

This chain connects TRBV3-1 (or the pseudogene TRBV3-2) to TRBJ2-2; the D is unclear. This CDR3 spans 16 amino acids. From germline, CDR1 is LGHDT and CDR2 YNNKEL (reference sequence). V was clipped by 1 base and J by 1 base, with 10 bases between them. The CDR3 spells CASSQGISRNTGELFF. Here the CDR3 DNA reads TGTGCCAGCAGCCAAGGCATTAGCCGGAACACCGGGGAGCTGTTTTTT.

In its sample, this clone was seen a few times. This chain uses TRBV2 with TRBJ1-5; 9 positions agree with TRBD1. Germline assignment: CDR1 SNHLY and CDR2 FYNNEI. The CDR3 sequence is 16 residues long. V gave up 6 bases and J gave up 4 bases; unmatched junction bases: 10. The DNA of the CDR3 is TGTGCCAGCAGCGAGAGCGGACAGGGGCTTAATCAGCCCCAGCATTTT. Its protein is CASSESGQGLNQPQHF.

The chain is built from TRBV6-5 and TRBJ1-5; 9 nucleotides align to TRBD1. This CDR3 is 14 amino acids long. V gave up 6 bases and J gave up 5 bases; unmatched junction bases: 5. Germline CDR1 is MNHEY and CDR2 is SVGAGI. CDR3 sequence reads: CASRATGGHQPQHF. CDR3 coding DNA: TGTGCCAGCAGGGCAACAGGGGGCCATCAGCCCCAGCATTTT.

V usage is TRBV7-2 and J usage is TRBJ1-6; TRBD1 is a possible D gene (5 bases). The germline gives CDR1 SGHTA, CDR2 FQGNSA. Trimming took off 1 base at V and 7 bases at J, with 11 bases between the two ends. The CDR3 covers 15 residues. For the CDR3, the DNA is TGTGCCAGCAGCTTAGTTACAGGCTTCAATTCACCCCTCCACTTT. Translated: CASSLVTGFNSPLHF.

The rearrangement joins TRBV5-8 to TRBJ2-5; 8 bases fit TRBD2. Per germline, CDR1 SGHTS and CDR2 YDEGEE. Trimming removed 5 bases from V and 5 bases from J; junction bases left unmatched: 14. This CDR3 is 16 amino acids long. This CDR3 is CASSRYGGGPWETQYF. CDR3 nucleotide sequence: TGTGCCAGCAGTCGATACGGGGGGGGCCCTTGGGAGACCCAGTACTTC. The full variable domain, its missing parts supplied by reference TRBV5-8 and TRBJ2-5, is EAGVTQSPTHLIKTRGQQATLRCSPISGHTSVYWYQQALGLGLQFLLWYDEGEERNRGNFPPRFSGRQFPNYSSELNVNALELEDSALYLCASSRYGGGPWETQYFGPGTRLLVL.

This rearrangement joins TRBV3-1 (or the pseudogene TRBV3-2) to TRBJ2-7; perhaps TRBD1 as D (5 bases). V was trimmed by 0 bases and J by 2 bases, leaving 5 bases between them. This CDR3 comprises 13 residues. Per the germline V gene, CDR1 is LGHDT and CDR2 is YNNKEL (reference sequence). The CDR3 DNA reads TGTGCCAGCAGCCAAGAACAGGCCTACGAGCAGTACTTC. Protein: CASSQEQAYEQYF.

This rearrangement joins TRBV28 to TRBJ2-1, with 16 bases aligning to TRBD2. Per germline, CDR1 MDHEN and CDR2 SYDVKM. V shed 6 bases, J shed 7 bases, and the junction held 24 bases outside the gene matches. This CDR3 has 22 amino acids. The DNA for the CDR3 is TGTGCCAGCAGCCCACGGGCGCAACCGGGACTAGCGGGGGGGAGGAGTCTGAATGAGCAGTTCTTC. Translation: CASSPRAQPGLAGGRSLNEQFF.

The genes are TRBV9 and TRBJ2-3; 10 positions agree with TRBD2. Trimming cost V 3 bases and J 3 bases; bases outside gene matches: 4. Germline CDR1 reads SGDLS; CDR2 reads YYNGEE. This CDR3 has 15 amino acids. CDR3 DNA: TGTGCCAGCAGCGGGCGTAGCGGGGGGACAGATACGCAGTATTTT. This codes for CASSGRSGGTDTQYF.

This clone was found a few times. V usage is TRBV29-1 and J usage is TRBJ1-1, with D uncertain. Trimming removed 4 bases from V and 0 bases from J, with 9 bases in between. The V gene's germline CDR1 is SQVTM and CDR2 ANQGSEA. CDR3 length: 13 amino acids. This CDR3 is CSVVGNLNTEAFF. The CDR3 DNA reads TGCAGCGTTGTCGGGAATTTGAACACTGAAGCTTTCTTT.

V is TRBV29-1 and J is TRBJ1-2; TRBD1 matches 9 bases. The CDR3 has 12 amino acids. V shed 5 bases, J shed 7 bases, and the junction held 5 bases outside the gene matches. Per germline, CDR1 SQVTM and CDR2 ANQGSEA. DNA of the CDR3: TGCAGCGTTATGGGACAGGGAAGTGGCTACACCTTC. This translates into CSVMGQGSGYTF.

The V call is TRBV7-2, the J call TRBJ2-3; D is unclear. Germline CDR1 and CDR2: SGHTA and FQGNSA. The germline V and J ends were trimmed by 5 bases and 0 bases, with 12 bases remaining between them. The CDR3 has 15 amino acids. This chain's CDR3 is CASSPYSTSTDTQYF. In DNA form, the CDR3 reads TGTGCCAGCAGCCCGTACAGTACTAGCACAGATACGCAGTATTTT.

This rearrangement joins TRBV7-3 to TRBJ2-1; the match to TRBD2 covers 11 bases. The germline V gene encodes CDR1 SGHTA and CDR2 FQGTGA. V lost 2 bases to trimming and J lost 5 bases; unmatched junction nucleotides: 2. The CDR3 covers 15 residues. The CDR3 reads CASSLGTSGHNEQFF. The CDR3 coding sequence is TGTGCCAGCAGCTTAGGGACTAGCGGACACAATGAGCAGTTCTTC.

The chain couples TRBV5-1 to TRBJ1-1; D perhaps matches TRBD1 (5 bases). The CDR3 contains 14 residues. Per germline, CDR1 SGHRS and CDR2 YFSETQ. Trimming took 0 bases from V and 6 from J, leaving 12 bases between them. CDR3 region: CASSLVFRVPEAFF. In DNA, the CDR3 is TGCGCCAGCAGCTTGGTGTTCAGGGTCCCTGAAGCTTTCTTT.

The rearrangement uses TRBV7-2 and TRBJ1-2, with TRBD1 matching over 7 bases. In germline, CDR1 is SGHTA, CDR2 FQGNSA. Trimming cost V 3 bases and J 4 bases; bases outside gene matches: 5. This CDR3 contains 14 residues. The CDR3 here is CASSLGTAVYGYTF. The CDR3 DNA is TGTGCCAGCAGCTTGGGGACAGCAGTCTATGGCTACACCTTC.

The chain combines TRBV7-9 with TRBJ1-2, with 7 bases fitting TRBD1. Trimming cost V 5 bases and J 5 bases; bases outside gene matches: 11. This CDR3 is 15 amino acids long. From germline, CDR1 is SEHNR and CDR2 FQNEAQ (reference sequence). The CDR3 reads CASSHPTGSGYGYTF. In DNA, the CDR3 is TGTGCCAGCAGCCATCCGACAGGGTCTGGATATGGCTACACCTTC.